The TCR beta chain described here comes from a study of T cell responses to AZD1222 COVID-19 vaccine. A note on this clone: What it binds is not known.

V lost 2 bases and J 1 base, leaving 5 bases between the germline ends. Germline V gene sequence: CDR1 KGHSH, CDR2 LQKENI. This CDR3 is built from 13 residues. Study-level results: Among spike-specific TCRs, nearly half reportedly target unmutated variant regions. At baseline, just a handful of AZD1222 recipients tested seropositive. Regions 160-218 and 743-854 dominated among vaccine-associated CD4 TCRs spanning spike.

The table came from immunoSEQ multiplex PCR; TCRdb's copy has only in-frame clones and leaves some out. The profile shows 95,000 to 110,000 clones, under 95% of them singletons. Second-dose schedules of about 4 or about 12 weeks were combined. Here the sequenced sample was peripheral blood, taken 28 days after the second AZD1222 dose. The chain combines TRBV18 with TRBJ1-2; unclear D gene. This receptor was identified in an adult who received the AZD1222 COVID-19 vaccine. CDR3 in DNA: TGTGCCAGCTCACCAGAAATTAACTATGGCTACACCTTC. Translating it yields CASSPEINYGYTF. The whole variable domain, filled in from reference TRBV18 and TRBJ1-2, reads NAGVMQNPRHLVRRRGQEARLRCSPMKGHSHVYWYRQLPEEGLKFMVYLQKENIIDESGMPKERFSAEFPKEGPSILRIQQVVRGDSAAYFCASSPEINYGYTFGSGTRLTVV.